The TCR beta chain described here comes from a study of shared T cell receptors in the human thymus. The table came from immunoSEQ multiplex PCR; TCRdb's copy has only in-frame clones and leaves some out. Of about 380,000 clones listed, 95% are singletons. The TCR was taken from a human donor. The specimen sequenced was thymocytes.

This chain's CDR3 is CASSIPPTRGNTIYF. In nucleotides, the CDR3 is TGTGCCAGTAGTATCCCACCCACGCGGGGAAACACCATATATTTT. The chain couples TRBV19 to TRBJ1-3; D is unresolved. The ends were cut back, 3 bases at V and 4 bases at J, with 13 bases in the middle. CDR1 and CDR2 (germline): LNHDA, SQIVND (reference sequence). The CDR3 covers 15 residues.